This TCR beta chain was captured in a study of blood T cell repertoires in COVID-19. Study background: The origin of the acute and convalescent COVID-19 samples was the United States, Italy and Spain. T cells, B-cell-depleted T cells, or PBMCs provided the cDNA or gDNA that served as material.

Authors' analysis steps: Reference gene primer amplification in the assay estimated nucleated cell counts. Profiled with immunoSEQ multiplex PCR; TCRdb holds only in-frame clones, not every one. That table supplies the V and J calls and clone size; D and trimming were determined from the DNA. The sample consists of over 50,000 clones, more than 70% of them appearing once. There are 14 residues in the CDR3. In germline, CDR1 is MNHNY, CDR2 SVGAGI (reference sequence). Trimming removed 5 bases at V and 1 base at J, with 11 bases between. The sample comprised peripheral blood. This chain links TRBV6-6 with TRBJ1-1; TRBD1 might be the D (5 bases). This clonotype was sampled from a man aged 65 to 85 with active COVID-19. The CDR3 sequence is CASSNWGANTEAFF. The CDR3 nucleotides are TGTGCCAGCAGTAATTGGGGCGCGAACACTGAAGCTTTCTTT.